Below are 5 T cell receptor beta chains sequenced from a single sample in a study. TCRdb processed the RT-PCR reads anew with MiXCR; each CDR3 protein has one entry. Among about 6,500 distinct CDR3 sequences listed, approximately 93% were seen once. The sequenced material came from memory CD4+ T cells from blood. These receptors were obtained from a female donor in good health, serving as a healthy control.

This clonotype appeared a single time. This beta chain slipped into a library made for alpha chains as a stray read, so its size is not meaningful. The genes are TRBV4-3 and TRBJ2-7, with D perhaps TRBD1 (6 bases). Germline V gene data show CDR1 as LGHNA and CDR2 as YSLEER. The CDR3 has 14 amino acids. V gave up 3 bases and J gave up 2 bases, with 11 bases separating them. The CDR3 coding sequence is TGCGCCAGCAGCCATACACAGGGTCCCTACGAGCAGTACTTC. It specifies CASSHTQGPYEQYF.

This clonotype was counted between two and nine times. For a library built for alpha chains, this beta chain is a stray read; little rests on its size. CDR3 in DNA: TGCGCCAGCAGCCTGACCGGGACTAGCGGGGGGAATGAGCAGTTCTTC. Translated: CASSLTGTSGGNEQFF. The chain links TRBV5-1 to TRBJ2-1, with 15 bases fitting TRBD2. CDR1 is SGHRS, CDR2 YFSETQ, per germline. V was pared by 4 bases and J by 7 bases, with 6 bases of the junction left unmatched. The CDR3 is 16 residues long.

With respect to this clonotype: Because the library targeted alpha chains, this beta chain is an off-target read whose size means little. CDR3 DNA: TGTGCCAGCAGTTACGCTAGCGGGAGGACTAGCACAGATACGCAGTATTTT. Encoded protein: CASSYASGRTSTDTQYF. The chain combines TRBV6-5 with TRBJ2-3, with 11 bases identical to TRBD2. The CDR3 is 17 amino acids. J gave up 0 bases and V 2 bases, and 4 bases lay outside the gene matches. Germline lookup yields CDR1 MNHEY and CDR2 SVGAGI.

As regards this clonotype: This beta chain represents an off-target read in a library built for alpha chains; its size is of limited meaning. This rearrangement joins TRBV7-3 to TRBJ2-1; D perhaps matches TRBD1 (6 bases). V lost 4 bases, J lost 9 bases, and 13 bases lay in between. The CDR3 has 13 amino acids. In germline, CDR1 is SGHTA, CDR2 FQGTGA. CDR3 nucleotide sequence: TGTGCCAGCAGCTCCACAGGGACCGGTGAGCAGTTCTTC. Its translation: CASSSTGTGEQFF.

On this clonotype: The library was designed around alpha chains, so this beta chain is a stray read whose abundance carries little weight. The chain links TRBV29-1 to TRBJ1-2, with D possibly being TRBD1 (6 bases). V lost 1 base to trimming and J lost 8 bases, with 14 bases between them. Per germline, CDR1 SQVTM and CDR2 ANQGSEA. The CDR3 consists of 13 residues. This CDR3 is CSVEGLGALGYTF. CDR3 sequence (DNA): TGCAGCGTTGAAGGCCTGGGGGCTCTGGGCTACACCTTC.